These 20 T cell receptor beta chains were all obtained from the same sample, sequenced in a study of T cell repertoires in cytomegalovirus infection. What these receptors recognize is not known. TCRdb called the reads again in MiXCR, with one record for every CDR3 protein. Of fewer than 900,000 distinct CDR3 sequences in the sample, approximately 32% were seen once. Sequencing used cultured CD8+ T cells from PBMCs, obtained from culture after CMV antigen stimulation. These receptors originate from a human donor in good health (CMV status not recorded). Some clones in this sample may be carry-over from other donors' samples.

The chain couples TRBV28 to TRBJ2-7; no firm D call. Trimming removed 4 bases from V and 4 bases from J, with 8 bases in between. This CDR3 contains 12 residues. Per germline, CDR1 MDHEN and CDR2 SYDVKM. The CDR3 region is CASSYATYEQYV. DNA of the CDR3: TGTGCCAGCAGTTACGCCACTTACGAGCAGTACGTC.

The V call is TRBV20-1, the J call TRBJ1-3, with 7 bases lining up with TRBD1. Trimming at V came to 1 base and at J to 4 bases, leaving 10 bases not matched to a gene. Germline CDR1 reads DFQATT; CDR2 reads SNEGSKA (reference sequence). The CDR3 runs to 16 residues. CDR3 sequence reads: CSARGVRTGRGNTIYF. For the CDR3, the DNA is TGCAGTGCTAGAGGCGTCCGGACAGGAAGGGGAAACACCATATATTTT.

The V gene is TRBV24-1, the J gene TRBJ2-3; D is unresolved. Germline loops: CDR1 KGHDR, CDR2 SFDVKD. The CDR3 has 15 residues. V lost 1 base and J 5 bases, leaving 12 bases between the germline ends. DNA for the CDR3: TGTGCCACCAGTGATTTTAGGCTAGGTGGAGATACGCAGTATTTT. This translates into CATSDFRLGGDTQYF.

This clonotype was counted only a few times. The chain is built from TRBV6-5 and TRBJ1-2; D is possibly TRBD1 (5 bases). Deletions cut 10 bases from V and 8 bases from J, with 20 bases between. The CDR3 spans 13 residues. Per the germline V gene, CDR1 is MNHEY and CDR2 is SVGAGI. The CDR3 is CATNGAGRLGYTF. The CDR3 region has the DNA TGTGCCACCAACGGGGCCGGTCGCCTCGGCTACACCTTC.

The J gene is TRBJ2-7, the V gene TRBV7-2; D is perhaps TRBD2 (5 bases). The CDR3 length is 14 residues. Germline CDR1 and CDR2: SGHTA and FQGNSA. Deletions cut 5 bases from V and 5 bases from J, with 16 bases between. CDR3 nucleotides: TGTGCCAGCAGCCCGGAGGTCGGCCTGGACGAGCAGTACTTC. This codes for CASSPEVGLDEQYF. Full variable domain (remainder filled in from reference TRBV7-2 and TRBJ2-7): GAGVSQSPSNKVTEKGKDVELRCDPISGHTALYWYRQSLGQGLEFLIYFQGNSAPDKSGLPSDRFSAERTGGSVSTLTIQRTQQEDSAVYLCASSPEVGLDEQYFGPGTRLTVT.

The chain uses TRBV27 and TRBJ1-6, with 7 bases identical to TRBD1. This CDR3 is built from 13 residues. Germline V gives CDR1 MNHEY, CDR2 SMNVEV (reference sequence). Trimming took 7 bases from V and 7 from J; bases not matched to a gene: 4. CDR3 DNA: TGTGCCAGCAACGAGGGGGCCAATTCACCCCTCCACTTT. Its translation is CASNEGANSPLHF.

At least ten counts were recorded for this clonotype. This chain joins TRBV7-6 and TRBJ2-2; tentative D call: TRBD1 (6 bases). This CDR3 has 16 residues. The germline V gene has CDR1 SGHVS and CDR2 FNYEAQ. The germline V and J ends were trimmed by 5 bases and 0 bases, with 13 bases remaining between them. The CDR3 sequence: CASSKWDTSNTGELFF. The DNA of the CDR3 is TGTGCCAGCAGCAAGTGGGACACCTCGAACACCGGGGAGCTGTTTTTT. Drawing the rest from reference TRBV7-6 and TRBJ2-2, the complete variable domain is GAGVSQSPRYKVTKRGQDVALRCDPISGHVSLYWYRQALGQGPEFLTYFNYEAQQDKSGLPNDRFSAERPEGSISTLTIQRTEQRDSAMYRCASSKWDTSNTGELFFGEGSRLTVL.

A few counts support this clonotype. The chain has TRBV12-5 and TRBJ2-2, with D perhaps matching TRBD1 (5 bases). Germline-derived CDR1 and CDR2 are LGHNT and FRNRAP. V lost 1 base, J lost 7 bases, and 16 bases lay in between. CDR3 length: 16 residues. DNA for the CDR3: TGTGCTAGTGGTTTGGACTTCGCAGGGTTGGGCGGGGAGCTGTTTTTT. It is translated as CASGLDFAGLGGELFF.

In its sample, this clonotype was seen a few times. This chain links TRBV6-2 or TRBV6-3 with TRBJ2-1; D might be TRBD1 (5 bases). Trimming took off 2 bases at V and 2 bases at J, with 19 bases between the two ends. The CDR3 has 18 amino acids. Germline CDR1 and CDR2: MNHEY and SVGEGT. The CDR3 spells CASSYLEQVRKAYNEQFF. CDR3 in DNA: TGTGCCAGCAGTTACCTAGAACAGGTCCGCAAGGCCTACAATGAGCAGTTCTTC.

This chain joins TRBV6-5 and TRBJ1-5; TRBD1 agrees at 10 bases. With 4 bases clipped from V and 3 bases from J, the junction kept 6 bases outside the gene matches. Germline V lookup: CDR1 MNHEY, CDR2 SVGAGI. CDR3 length: 16 residues. CDR3 protein: CASSSRQGAYNQPQHF. CDR3 in DNA: TGTGCCAGCAGTTCCCGACAGGGGGCTTACAATCAGCCCCAGCATTTT.

This clonotype was counted a single time. V and J are TRBV19 and TRBJ2-4, with 8 positions matching TRBD1. Germline V gene lookup returns CDR1 LNHDA and CDR2 SQIVND (reference sequence). The CDR3 runs to 14 residues. V lost 5 bases, J lost 9 bases, and 9 bases stayed unmatched. This chain's CDR3 is CASSLGQVGGIQYF. The CDR3 DNA reads as TGTGCCAGTAGTTTGGGACAGGTGGGGGGCATTCAGTACTTC.

The chain combines TRBV20-1 with TRBJ1-2; D call uncertain. The CDR3 length is 13 residues. The germline V and J ends were trimmed by 0 bases and 5 bases, with 10 bases remaining between them. Germline CDR1 DFQATT, CDR2 SNEGSKA (reference sequence). Here the CDR3 reads CSARDLISYGYTF. As DNA, the CDR3 is TGCAGTGCTAGAGACCTAATCTCGTATGGCTACACCTTC.

In its sample, this clonotype was seen a few times. The rearrangement links TRBV9 to TRBJ2-5; the match to TRBD2 covers 8 bases. This CDR3 comprises 16 residues. The germline gives CDR1 SGDLS, CDR2 YYNGEE. With V trimmed by 0 bases and J by 0 bases, 4 bases remained unmatched. The CDR3 protein is CASSVVSGGYQETQYF. DNA for the CDR3: TGTGCCAGCAGCGTAGTGAGCGGGGGCTACCAAGAGACCCAGTACTTC.

There are many counts of this clonotype. The V call is TRBV19, the J call TRBJ1-6, with D uncertain. The length of the CDR3 is 14 residues. V was pared by 3 bases and J by 9 bases, with 12 bases between. CDR1 is LNHDA, CDR2 SQIVND, per germline (reference sequence). CDR3 nucleotide sequence: TGTGCCAGTAGTATGCTTGGAAAAGGTTCACCCCTCCACTTT. Its translation: CASSMLGKGSPLHF.

The chain joins TRBV20-1 to TRBJ2-1; weak D call: TRBD2 (5 bases). The CDR3 runs 15 residues. CDR1 and CDR2 (germline): DFQATT, SNEGSKA (reference sequence). Deletions cut 0 bases from V and 4 bases from J, with 13 bases between. The CDR3 nucleotides are TGCAGTGCTAGAGATTTTACCGGGGTATACAATGAGCAGTTCTTC. Translating gives CSARDFTGVYNEQFF.

The chain combines TRBV9 with TRBJ2-5; 12 nucleotides match TRBD1. The CDR3 extends over 15 amino acids. Trimming took 4 bases from V and 5 from J; bases not matched to a gene: 6. Germline V gives CDR1 SGDLS, CDR2 YYNGEE. CDR3 residues: CASSSGTGGSETQYF. The CDR3, as DNA: TGTGCCAGCAGCAGCGGGACAGGGGGCAGTGAGACCCAGTACTTC.

This clonotype was seen at least ten times. CDR3 in DNA: TGTGCCAGCAAGTCCGGGACAGGGACCTATGGCTACACCTTC. Protein sequence: CASKSGTGTYGYTF. The rearrangement links TRBV2 to TRBJ1-2; 9 bases match TRBD1. Germline V lookup: CDR1 SNHLY, CDR2 FYNNEI. The CDR3 spans 14 residues. V was clipped by 7 bases and J by 4 bases; unmatched bases: 7.

This clonotype appeared many times. V usage is TRBV7-8 and J usage is TRBJ2-1; TRBD2 might be the D (5 bases). The germline CDR1 and CDR2 sequences are SGHVS and FQNEAQ. Trimming removed 3 bases at V and 9 bases at J, with 12 bases between. The CDR3 is made up of 13 amino acids. The CDR3 loop reads CASSLGGWSEQFF. The CDR3 nucleotides are TGTGCCAGCAGCTTGGGCGGGTGGAGTGAGCAGTTCTTC. Full variable domain (outside the CDR3, taken from reference TRBV7-8 and TRBJ2-1): GAGVSQSPRYKVAKRGQDVALRCDPISGHVSLFWYQQALGQGPEFLTYFQNEAQLDKSGLPSDRFFAERPEGSVSTLKIQRTQQEDSAVYLCASSLGGWSEQFFGPGTRLTVL.

This clonotype was seen only a few times. The chain couples TRBV6-1 to TRBJ2-3; TRBD1 matches 9 bases. Germline assignment: CDR1 MNHNS and CDR2 SASEGT. This CDR3 region has 13 residues. Unmatched junction bases numbered 5, after V lost 11 bases and J lost 2 bases. CDR3 loop: CAGRDRVTDTQYF. The CDR3 bases are TGTGCCGGCCGGGACAGGGTCACAGATACGCAGTATTTT.

This clonotype showed up many times. The chain employs TRBV11-2 and TRBJ2-1; D ambiguous. CDR3 size: 12 residues. The germline CDR1 and CDR2 sequences are SGHAT and FQNNGV. Trimming took off 1 base at V and 10 bases at J, with 8 bases between the two ends. CDR3 loop: CASSLAEQEQFF. The CDR3 region has the DNA TGTGCCAGCAGCTTAGCAGAGCAGGAGCAGTTCTTC. Supplemented by reference TRBV11-2 and TRBJ2-1, the full variable domain reads EAGVAQSPRYKIIEKRQSVAFWCNPISGHATLYWYQQILGQGPKLLIQFQNNGVVDDSQLPKDRFSAERLKGVDSTLKIQPAKLEDSAVYLCASSLAEQEQFFGPGTRLTVL.